Sequencing of this TCR beta chain was carried out in a study of CD8+ T cells in alopecia areata. Study as a whole: Treated patients received oral tofacitinib, 5 to 10 mg twice daily. A 6-month period off drug followed tofacitinib, which lasted 6 to 18 months.

Collection of lesional scalp punch biopsies and peripheral blood was performed in alopecia areata patients. CDR1 SGHVS and CDR2 FQNEAQ come from the germline V gene. CDR3 length: 16 amino acids. The germline V and J ends were trimmed by 5 bases and 5 bases, with 16 bases remaining between them. Sequencing templates came from extracted RNA that was reverse transcribed into cDNA. Clones were sequenced by immunoSEQ multiplex PCR, and TCRdb holds only the in-frame ones, with some missing. The table includes about 140,000 clones, around 50% detected once. The source is a human donor with alopecia areata. This chain joins TRBV7-8 and TRBJ1-6, with D tentatively TRBD1 (6 bases). Sequencing used CD4+ T cells sorted from blood, obtained at week 0. The CDR3 is CASSPTAGTNNSPLHF. The CDR3 DNA reads as TGTGCCAGCAGCCCGACCGCTGGGACAAATAATTCACCCCTCCACTTT.